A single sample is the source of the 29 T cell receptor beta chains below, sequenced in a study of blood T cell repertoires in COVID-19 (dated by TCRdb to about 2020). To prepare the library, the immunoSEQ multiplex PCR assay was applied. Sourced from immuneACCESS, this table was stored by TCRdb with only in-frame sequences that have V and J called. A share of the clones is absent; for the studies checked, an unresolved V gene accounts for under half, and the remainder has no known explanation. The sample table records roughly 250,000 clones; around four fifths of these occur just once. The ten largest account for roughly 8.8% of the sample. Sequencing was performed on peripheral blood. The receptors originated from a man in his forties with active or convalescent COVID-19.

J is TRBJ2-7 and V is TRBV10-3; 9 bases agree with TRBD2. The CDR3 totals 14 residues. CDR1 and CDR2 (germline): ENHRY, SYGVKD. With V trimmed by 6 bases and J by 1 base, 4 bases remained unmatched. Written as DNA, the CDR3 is TGTGCCATCAGCTCTAGCGGGGTTTCCTACGAGCAGTACTTC. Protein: CAISSSGVSYEQYF.

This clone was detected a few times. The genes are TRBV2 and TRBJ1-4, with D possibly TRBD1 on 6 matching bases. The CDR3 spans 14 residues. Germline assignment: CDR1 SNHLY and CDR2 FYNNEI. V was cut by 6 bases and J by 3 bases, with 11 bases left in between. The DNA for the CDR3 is TGTGCCAGCAGAGAGACAGGCGCTAATGAAAAACTGTTTTTT. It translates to CASRETGANEKLFF.

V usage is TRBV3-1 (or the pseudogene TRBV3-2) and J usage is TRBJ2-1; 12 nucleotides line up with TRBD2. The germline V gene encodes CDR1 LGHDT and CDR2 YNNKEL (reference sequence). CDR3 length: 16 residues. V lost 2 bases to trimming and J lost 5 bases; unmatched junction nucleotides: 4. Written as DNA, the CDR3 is TGTGCCAGCAGCCAATGGGCTAGCGGGGGGGACAATGAGCAGTTCTTC. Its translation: CASSQWASGGDNEQFF.

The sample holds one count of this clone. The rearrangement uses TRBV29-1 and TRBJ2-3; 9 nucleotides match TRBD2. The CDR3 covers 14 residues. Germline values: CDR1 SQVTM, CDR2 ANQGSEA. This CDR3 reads CTGGGLAGSDTQYF. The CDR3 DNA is TGCACGGGCGGGGGACTAGCTGGTTCAGATACGCAGTATTTT.

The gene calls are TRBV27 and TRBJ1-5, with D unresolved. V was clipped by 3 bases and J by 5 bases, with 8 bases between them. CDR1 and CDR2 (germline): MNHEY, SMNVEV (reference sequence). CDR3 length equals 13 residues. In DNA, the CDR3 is TGTGCCAGCAGTTTTTCCTTCTATCAGCCCCAGCATTTT. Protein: CASSFSFYQPQHF.

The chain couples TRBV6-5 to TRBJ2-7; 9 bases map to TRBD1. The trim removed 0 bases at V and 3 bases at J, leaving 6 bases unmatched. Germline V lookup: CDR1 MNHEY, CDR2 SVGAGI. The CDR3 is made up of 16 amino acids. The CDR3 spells CASSYSVGTGFYEQYF. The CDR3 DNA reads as TGTGCCAGCAGTTACTCGGTTGGGACAGGGTTCTACGAGCAGTACTTC.

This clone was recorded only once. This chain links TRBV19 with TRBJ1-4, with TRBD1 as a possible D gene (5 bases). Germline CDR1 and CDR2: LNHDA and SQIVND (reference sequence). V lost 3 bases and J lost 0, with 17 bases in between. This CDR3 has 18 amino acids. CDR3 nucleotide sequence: TGTGCCAGTAGTATGACCGGGGTACGGGGGGCAACTAATGAAAAACTGTTTTTT. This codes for CASSMTGVRGATNEKLFF.

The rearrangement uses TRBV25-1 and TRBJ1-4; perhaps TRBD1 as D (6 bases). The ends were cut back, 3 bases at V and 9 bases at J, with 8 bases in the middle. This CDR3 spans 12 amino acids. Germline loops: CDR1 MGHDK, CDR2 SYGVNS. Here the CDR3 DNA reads TGTGCCAGCAGTGAGGACAGCAAAAAACTGTTTTTT. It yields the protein CASSEDSKKLFF.

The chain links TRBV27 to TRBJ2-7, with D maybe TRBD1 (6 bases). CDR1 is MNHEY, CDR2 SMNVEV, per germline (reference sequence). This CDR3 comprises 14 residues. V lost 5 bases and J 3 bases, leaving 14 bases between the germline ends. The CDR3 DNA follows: TGTGCCAGCAGTCCCGGGACATTGTTCTACGAGCAGTACTTC. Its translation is CASSPGTLFYEQYF.

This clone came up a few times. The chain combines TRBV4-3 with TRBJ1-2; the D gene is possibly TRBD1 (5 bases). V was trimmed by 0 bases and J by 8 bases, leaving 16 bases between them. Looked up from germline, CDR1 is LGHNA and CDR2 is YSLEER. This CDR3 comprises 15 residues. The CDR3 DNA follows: TGCGCCAGCAGCCAAGAACCCCCGCGGGGGAGGGGCTACACCTTC. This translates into CASSQEPPRGRGYTF.

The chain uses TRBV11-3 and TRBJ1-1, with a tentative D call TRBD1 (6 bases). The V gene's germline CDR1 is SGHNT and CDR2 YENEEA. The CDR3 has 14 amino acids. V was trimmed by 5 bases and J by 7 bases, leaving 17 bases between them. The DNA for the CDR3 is TGTGCCAGCAGCCCCAAAAACGGACAGCTTGAAGCTTTCTTT. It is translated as CASSPKNGQLEAFF.

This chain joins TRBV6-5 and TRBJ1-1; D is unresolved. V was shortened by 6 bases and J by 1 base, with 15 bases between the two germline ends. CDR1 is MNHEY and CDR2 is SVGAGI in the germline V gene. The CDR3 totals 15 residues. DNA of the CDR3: TGTGCCAGCAGAGTTAACGCAGGCGCGAACACTGAAGCTTTCTTT. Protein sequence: CASRVNAGANTEAFF.

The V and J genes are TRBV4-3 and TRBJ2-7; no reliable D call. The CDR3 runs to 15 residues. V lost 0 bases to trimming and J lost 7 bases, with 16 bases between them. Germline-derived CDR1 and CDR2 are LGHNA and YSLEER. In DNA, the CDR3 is TGCGCCAGCAGCCAAGATGTGAACTTCGCGTTGGAGCAGTACTTC. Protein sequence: CASSQDVNFALEQYF.

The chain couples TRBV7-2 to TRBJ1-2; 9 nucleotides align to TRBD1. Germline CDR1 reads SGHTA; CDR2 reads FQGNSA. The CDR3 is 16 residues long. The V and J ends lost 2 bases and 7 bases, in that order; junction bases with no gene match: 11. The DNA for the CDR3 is TGTGCCAGCAGCTTAACCCTTTTACAGGGGGCGTCTGGCTACACCTTC. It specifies CASSLTLLQGASGYTF. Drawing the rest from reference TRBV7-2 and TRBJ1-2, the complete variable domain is GAGVSQSPSNKVTEKGKDVELRCDPISGHTALYWYRQSLGQGLEFLIYFQGNSAPDKSGLPSDRFSAERTGGSVSTLTIQRTQQEDSAVYLCASSLTLLQGASGYTFGSGTRLTVV.

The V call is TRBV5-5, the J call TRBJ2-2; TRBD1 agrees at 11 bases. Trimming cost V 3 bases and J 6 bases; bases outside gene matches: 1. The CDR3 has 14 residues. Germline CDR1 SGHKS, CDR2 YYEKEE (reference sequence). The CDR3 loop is CASSWGQGAGELFF. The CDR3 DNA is TGTGCCAGCAGCTGGGGACAGGGGGCCGGGGAGCTGTTTTTT. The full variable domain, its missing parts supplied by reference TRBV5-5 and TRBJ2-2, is DAGVTQSPTHLIKTRGQQVTLRCSPISGHKSVSWYQQVLGQGPQFIFQYYEKEERGRGNFPDRFSARQFPNYSSELNVNALLLGDSALYLCASSWGQGAGELFFGEGSRLTVL.

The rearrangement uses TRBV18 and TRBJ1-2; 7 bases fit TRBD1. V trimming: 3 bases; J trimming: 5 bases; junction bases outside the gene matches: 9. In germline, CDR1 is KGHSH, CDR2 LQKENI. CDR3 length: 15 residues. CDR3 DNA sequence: TGTGCCAGCTCACCTGGGACAGCAATTTTATATGGCTACACCTTC. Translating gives CASSPGTAILYGYTF.

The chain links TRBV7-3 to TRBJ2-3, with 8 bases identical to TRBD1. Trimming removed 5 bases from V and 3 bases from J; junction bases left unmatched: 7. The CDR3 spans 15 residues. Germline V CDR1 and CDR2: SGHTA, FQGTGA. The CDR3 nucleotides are TGTGCCAGCAGCACAGGACAGGGTTTGACAGATACGCAGTATTTT. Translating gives CASSTGQGLTDTQYF. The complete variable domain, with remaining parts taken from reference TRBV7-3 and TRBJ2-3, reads GAGVSQTPSNKVTEKGKYVELRCDPISGHTALYWYRQSLGQGPEFLIYFQGTGAADDSGLPNDRFFAVRPEGSVSTLKIQRTERGDSAVYLCASSTGQGLTDTQYFGPGTRLTVL.

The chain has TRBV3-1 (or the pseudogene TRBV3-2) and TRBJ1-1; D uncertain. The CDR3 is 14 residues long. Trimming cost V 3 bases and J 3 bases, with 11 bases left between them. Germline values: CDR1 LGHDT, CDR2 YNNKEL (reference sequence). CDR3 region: CASSQAGVDTEAFF. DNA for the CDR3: TGTGCCAGCAGCCAGGCCGGGGTTGACACTGAAGCTTTCTTT.

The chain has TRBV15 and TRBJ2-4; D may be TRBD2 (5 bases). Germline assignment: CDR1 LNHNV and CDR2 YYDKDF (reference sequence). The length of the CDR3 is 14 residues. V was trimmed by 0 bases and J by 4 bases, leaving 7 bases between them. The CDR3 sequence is CATSRDRGKNIQYF. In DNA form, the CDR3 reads TGTGCCACCAGCAGAGATCGAGGGAAAAACATTCAGTACTTC.

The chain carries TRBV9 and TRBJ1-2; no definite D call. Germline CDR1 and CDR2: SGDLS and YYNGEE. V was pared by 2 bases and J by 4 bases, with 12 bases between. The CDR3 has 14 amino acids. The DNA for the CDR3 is TGTGCCAGCAGCGTCGGTGAAAGCGCCTATGGCTACACCTTC. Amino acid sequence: CASSVGESAYGYTF.

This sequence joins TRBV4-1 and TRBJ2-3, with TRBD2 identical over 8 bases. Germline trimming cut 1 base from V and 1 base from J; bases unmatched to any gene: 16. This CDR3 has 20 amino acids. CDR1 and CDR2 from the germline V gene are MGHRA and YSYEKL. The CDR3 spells CASSQGPHSGSTKGTDTQYF. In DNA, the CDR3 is TGCGCCAGCAGCCAAGGTCCCCACAGCGGGAGTACCAAAGGCACAGATACGCAGTATTTT.

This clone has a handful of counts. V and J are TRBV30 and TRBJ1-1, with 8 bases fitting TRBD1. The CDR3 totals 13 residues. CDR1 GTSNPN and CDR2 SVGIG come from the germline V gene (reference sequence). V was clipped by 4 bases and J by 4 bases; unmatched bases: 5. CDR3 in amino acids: CAWTGQGGTEAFF. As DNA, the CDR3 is TGTGCCTGGACTGGACAGGGAGGCACTGAAGCTTTCTTT.

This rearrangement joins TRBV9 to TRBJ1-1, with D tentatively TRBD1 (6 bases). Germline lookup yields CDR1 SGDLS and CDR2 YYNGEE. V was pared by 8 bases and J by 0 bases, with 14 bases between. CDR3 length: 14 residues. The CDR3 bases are TGTGCCAGTGGGGGCCAGGGAATGAACACTGAAGCTTTCTTT. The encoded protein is CASGGQGMNTEAFF.

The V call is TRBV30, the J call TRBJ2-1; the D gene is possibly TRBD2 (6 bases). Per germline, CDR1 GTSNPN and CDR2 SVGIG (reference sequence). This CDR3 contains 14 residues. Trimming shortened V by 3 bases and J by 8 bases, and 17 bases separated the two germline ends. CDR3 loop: CAWSRTTQFDEQFF. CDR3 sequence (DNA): TGTGCCTGGAGCCGGACTACCCAGTTTGATGAGCAGTTCTTC. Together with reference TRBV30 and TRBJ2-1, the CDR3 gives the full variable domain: SQTIHQWPATLVQPVGSPLSLECTVEGTSNPNLYWYRQAAGRGLQLLFYSVGIGQISSEVPQNLSASRPQDRQFILSSKKLLLSDSGFYLCAWSRTTQFDEQFFGPGTRLTVL.

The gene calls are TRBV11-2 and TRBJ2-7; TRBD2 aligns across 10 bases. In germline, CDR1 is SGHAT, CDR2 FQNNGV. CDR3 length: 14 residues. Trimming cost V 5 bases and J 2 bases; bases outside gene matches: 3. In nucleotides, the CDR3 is TGTGCCAGCAGCCCTAGCGGGGGCCCCTACGAGCAGTACTTC. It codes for CASSPSGGPYEQYF.

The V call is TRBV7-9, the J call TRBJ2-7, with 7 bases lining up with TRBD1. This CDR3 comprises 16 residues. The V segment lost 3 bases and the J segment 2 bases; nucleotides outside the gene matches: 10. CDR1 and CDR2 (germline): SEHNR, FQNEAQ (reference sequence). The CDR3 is CASSFPGPDRAYEQYF. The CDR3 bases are TGTGCCAGCAGCTTTCCCGGCCCCGACAGGGCCTACGAGCAGTACTTC.

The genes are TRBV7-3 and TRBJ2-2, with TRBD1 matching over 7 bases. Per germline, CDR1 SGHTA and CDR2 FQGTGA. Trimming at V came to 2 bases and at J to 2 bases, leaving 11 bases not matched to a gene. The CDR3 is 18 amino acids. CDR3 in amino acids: CASSLQTTTGFNTGELFF. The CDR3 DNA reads TGTGCCAGCAGCTTACAGACTACGACAGGGTTTAACACCGGGGAGCTGTTTTTT. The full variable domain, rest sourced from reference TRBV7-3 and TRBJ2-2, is GAGVSQTPSNKVTEKGKYVELRCDPISGHTALYWYRQSLGQGPEFLIYFQGTGAADDSGLPNDRFFAVRPEGSVSTLKIQRTERGDSAVYLCASSLQTTTGFNTGELFFGEGSRLTVL.

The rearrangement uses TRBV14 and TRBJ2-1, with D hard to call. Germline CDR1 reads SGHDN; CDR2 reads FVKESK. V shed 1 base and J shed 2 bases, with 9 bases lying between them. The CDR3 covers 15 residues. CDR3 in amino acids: CASSQARNPYNEQFF. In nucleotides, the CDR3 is TGTGCCAGCAGCCAAGCGAGAAATCCCTACAATGAGCAGTTCTTC.

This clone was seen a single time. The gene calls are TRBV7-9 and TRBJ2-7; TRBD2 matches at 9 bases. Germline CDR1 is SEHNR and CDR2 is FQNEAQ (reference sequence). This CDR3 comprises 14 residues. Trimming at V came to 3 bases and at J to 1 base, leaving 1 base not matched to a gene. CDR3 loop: CASSLTSGSYEQYF. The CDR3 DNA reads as TGTGCCAGCAGCTTGACTAGCGGATCCTACGAGCAGTACTTC.